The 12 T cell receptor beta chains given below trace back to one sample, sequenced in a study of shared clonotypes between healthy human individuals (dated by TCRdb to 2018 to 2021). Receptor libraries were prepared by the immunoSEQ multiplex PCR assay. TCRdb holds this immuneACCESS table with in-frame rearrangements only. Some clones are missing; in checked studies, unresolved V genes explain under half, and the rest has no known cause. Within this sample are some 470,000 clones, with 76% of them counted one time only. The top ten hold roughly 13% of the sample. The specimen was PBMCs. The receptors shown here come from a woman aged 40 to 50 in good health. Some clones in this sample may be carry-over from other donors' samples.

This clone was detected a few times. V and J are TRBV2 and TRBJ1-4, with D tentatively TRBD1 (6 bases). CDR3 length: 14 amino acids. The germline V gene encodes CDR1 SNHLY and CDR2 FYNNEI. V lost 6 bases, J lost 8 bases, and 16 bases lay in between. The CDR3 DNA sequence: TGTGCCAGCAGACGGGCAGGAGGGGGGGAAAAACTGTTTTTT. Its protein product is CASRRAGGGEKLFF.

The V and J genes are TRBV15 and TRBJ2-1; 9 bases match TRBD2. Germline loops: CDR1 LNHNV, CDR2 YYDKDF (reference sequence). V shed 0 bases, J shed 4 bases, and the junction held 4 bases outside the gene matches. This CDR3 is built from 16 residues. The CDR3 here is CATSRERGRGYNEQFF. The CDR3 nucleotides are TGTGCCACCAGCAGAGAGCGCGGGAGGGGGTACAATGAGCAGTTCTTC.

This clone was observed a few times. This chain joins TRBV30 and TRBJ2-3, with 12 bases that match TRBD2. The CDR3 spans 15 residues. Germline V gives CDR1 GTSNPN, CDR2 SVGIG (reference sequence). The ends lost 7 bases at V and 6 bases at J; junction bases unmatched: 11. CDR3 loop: CASHPTSGRPDTQYF. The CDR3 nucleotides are TGTGCCTCCCACCCGACTAGCGGGAGACCCGATACGCAGTATTTT.

CDR3 bases: TGTGCCAGCTTTGGAAGGGGGACTAGCAATGAGCAGTTCTTC. This translates into CASFGRGTSNEQFF. The chain joins TRBV28 to TRBJ2-1; 8 nucleotides match TRBD2. Per the germline V gene, CDR1 is MDHEN and CDR2 is SYDVKM. CDR3 length: 14 amino acids. V dropped 8 bases and J dropped 6; count of bases not matched to a gene: 9.

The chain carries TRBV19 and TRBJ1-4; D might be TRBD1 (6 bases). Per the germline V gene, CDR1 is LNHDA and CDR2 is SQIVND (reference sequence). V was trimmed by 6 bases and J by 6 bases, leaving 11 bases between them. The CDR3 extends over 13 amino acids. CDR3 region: CASSPDRDEKLFF. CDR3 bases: TGTGCCAGTAGCCCGGACAGAGATGAAAAACTGTTTTTT.

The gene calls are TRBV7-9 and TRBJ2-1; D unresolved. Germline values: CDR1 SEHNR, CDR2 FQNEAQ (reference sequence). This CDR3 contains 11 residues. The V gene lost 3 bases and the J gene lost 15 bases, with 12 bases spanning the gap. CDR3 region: CASSFDLERFF. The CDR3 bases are TGTGCCAGCAGCTTTGACCTTGAACGGTTCTTC.

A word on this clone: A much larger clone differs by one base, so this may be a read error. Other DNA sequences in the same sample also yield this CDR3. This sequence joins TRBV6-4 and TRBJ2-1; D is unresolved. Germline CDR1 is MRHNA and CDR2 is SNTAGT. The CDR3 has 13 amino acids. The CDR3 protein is CASSENSYNEQFF. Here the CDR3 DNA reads TGCGCCAGCAGTGAGAACTCCTACAATGAGCAGTTCTTC.

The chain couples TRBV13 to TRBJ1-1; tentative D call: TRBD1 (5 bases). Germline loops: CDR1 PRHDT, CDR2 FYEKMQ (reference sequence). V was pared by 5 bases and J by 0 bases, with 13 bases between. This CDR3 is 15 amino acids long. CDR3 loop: CASSAEQVMNTEAFF. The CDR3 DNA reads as TGTGCCAGCAGCGCGGAACAGGTCATGAACACTGAAGCTTTCTTT. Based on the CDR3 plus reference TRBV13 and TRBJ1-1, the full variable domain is AAGVIQSPRHLIKEKRETATLKCYPIPRHDTVYWYQQGPGQDPQFLISFYEKMQSDKGSIPDRFSAQQFSDYHSELNMSSLELGDSALYFCASSAEQVMNTEAFFGQGTRLTVV.

For the CDR3, the DNA is TGTGCCAGCAGCGTAGCACCGGGACAGCTTAACACTGAAGCTTTCTTT. Its translation is CASSVAPGQLNTEAFF. J is TRBJ1-1 and V is TRBV9; 7 bases map to TRBD1. With V trimmed by 0 bases and J by 2 bases, 7 bases remained unmatched. CDR3 size: 16 residues. Germline V lookup: CDR1 SGDLS, CDR2 YYNGEE.

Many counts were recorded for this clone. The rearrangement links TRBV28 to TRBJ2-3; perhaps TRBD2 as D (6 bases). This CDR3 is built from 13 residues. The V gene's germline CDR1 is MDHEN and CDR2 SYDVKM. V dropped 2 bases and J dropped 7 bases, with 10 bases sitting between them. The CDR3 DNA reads TGTGCCAGCAGTTTAGGTGGAGGGTATACGCAGTATTTT. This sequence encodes CASSLGGGYTQYF.

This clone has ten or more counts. The CDR3, as DNA: TGTGCCAGCAGCACGGCCGGGACTTACCCGGAGCCGTATGGCTACACCTTC. The encoded protein is CASSTAGTYPEPYGYTF. The gene calls are TRBV28 and TRBJ1-2; D is possibly TRBD1 (5 bases). V was cut by 6 bases and J by 5 bases, with 25 bases left in between. Germline lookup yields CDR1 MDHEN and CDR2 SYDVKM. The CDR3 length is 17 residues.

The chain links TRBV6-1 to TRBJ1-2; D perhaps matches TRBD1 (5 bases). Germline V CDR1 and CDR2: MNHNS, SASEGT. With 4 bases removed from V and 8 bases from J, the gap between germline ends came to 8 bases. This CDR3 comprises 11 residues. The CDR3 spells CASSAGGGYTF. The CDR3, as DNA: TGTGCCAGCAGTGCGGGGGGAGGCTACACCTTC.